This T cell receptor beta chain was documented in a study of blood T cell repertoires in COVID-19. Turning to the study itself: In each case, the material was cDNA or gDNA derived from T cells, B-cell-depleted T cells, or PBMCs.

V lost 6 bases to trimming and J lost 5 bases; unmatched junction nucleotides: 8. CDR1 and CDR2 from the germline V gene are LNHDA and SQIVND (reference sequence). The length of the CDR3 is 16 residues. TCRdb keeps only in-frame clones here, not all; method: immunoSEQ multiplex PCR. The sample holds fewer than 400,000 clones; roughly 87% are singletons and the top ten take around 9.3%. Individuals aged roughly 18 to 95 years were recruited from around 22 US areas. Self-reported history from a screening survey and questionnaire set each donor's cohort. Donors of Cohort 3 who recovered were those that had two negative PCRs, clearance, or symptom resolution.

The chain uses TRBV19 and TRBJ2-1; TRBD2 matches 12 bases. Sequenced sample: PBMCs or T cells enriched from blood (not recorded which). This TCR was sampled from a woman in her late teens or twenties who had recovered from COVID-19. The CDR3 sequence: CASRPTSGGDNNEQFF. The CDR3 bases are TGTGCCAGTAGGCCGACTAGCGGGGGCGATAACAATGAGCAGTTCTTC.